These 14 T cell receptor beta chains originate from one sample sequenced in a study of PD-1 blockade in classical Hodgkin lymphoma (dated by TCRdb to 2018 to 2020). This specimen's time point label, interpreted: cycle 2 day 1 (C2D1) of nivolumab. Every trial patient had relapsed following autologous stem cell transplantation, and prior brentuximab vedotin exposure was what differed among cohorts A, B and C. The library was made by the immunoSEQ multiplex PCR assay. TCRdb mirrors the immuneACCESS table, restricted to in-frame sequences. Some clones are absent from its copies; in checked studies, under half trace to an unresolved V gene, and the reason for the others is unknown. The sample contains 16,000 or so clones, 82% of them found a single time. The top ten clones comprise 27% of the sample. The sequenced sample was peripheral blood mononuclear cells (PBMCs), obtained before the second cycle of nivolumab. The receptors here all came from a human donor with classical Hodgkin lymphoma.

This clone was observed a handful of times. The CDR3 region is CAWSAGTLNEKLFF. CDR3 coding DNA: TGTGCCTGGAGTGCCGGGACACTTAATGAAAAACTGTTTTTT. The gene calls are TRBV30 and TRBJ1-4, with D tentatively TRBD1 (6 bases). Germline lookup yields CDR1 GTSNPN and CDR2 SVGIG (reference sequence). This CDR3 comprises 14 residues. Trimming removed 1 base from V and 4 bases from J, with 10 bases in between.

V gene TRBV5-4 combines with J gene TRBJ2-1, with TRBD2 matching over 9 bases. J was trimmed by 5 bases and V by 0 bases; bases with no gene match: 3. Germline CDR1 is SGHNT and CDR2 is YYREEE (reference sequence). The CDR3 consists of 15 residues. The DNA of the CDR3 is TGTGCCAGCAGCTTGGACCTAGCGGGGAACAATGAGCAGTTCTTC. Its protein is CASSLDLAGNNEQFF. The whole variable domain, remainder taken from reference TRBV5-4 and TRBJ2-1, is ETGVTQSPTHLIKTRGQQVTLRCSSQSGHNTVSWYQQALGQGPQFIFQYYREEENGRGNFPPRFSGLQFPNYSSELNVNALELDDSALYLCASSLDLAGNNEQFFGPGTRLTVL.

The DNA of the CDR3 is TGTGCCAGCAGCAACCCCGGGCGTGGCTACAATGAGCAGTTCTTC. Protein: CASSNPGRGYNEQFF. The chain joins TRBV7-3 to TRBJ2-1; D uncertain. Trimming left V 5 bases short and J 3 bases short, with 14 bases between. Germline values: CDR1 SGHTA, CDR2 FQGTGA. CDR3 length: 15 residues.

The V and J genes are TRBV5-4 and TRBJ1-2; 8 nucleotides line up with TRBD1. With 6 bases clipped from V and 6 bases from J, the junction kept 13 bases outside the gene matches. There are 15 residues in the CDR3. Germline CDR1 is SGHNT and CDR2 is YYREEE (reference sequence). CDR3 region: CASIDRGLEWDGYTF. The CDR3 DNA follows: TGTGCCAGCATAGACAGGGGATTGGAGTGGGATGGCTACACCTTC.

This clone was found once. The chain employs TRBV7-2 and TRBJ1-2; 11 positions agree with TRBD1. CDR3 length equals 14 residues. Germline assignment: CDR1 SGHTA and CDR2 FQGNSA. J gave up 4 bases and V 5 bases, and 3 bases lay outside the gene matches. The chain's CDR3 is CASSRDRGGYGYTF. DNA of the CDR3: TGTGCCAGCAGCCGGGACAGGGGGGGCTATGGCTACACCTTC.

DNA for the CDR3: TGTGCCAGCAGCTCCTATGACAGGAGGGGAGAGACCCAGTACTTC. Protein product: CASSSYDRRGETQYF. The rearrangement uses TRBV5-5 and TRBJ2-5; either TRBD1 or TRBD2 may supply D (6 bases each). With 3 bases removed from V and 4 bases from J, the gap between germline ends came to 16 bases. CDR3 size: 15 residues. CDR1 and CDR2 (germline): SGHKS, YYEKEE (reference sequence).

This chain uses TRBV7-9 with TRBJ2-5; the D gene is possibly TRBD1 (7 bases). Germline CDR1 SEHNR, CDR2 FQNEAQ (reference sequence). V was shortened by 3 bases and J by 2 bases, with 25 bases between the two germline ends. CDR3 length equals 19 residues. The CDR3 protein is CASSFPRGAARPFQETQYF. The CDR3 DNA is TGTGCCAGCAGCTTCCCCAGGGGGGCAGCCCGACCCTTTCAAGAGACCCAGTACTTC.

CDR3 protein: CASSVTGEGETQYF. DNA for the CDR3: TGTGCCAGCAGCGTGACGGGGGAAGGGGAGACCCAGTACTTC. The chain is built from TRBV9 and TRBJ2-5; TRBD2 might be the D (6 bases). The V gene lost 2 bases and the J gene lost 5 bases, with 13 bases spanning the gap. Germline V lookup: CDR1 SGDLS, CDR2 YYNGEE. The CDR3 runs 14 residues.

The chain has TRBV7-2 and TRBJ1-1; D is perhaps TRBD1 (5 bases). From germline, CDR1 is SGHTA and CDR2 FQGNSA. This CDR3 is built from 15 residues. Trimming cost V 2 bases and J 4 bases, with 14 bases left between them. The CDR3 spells CASSLSAGSGTEAFF. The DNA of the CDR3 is TGTGCCAGCAGCTTAAGCGCAGGGTCAGGCACTGAAGCTTTCTTT.

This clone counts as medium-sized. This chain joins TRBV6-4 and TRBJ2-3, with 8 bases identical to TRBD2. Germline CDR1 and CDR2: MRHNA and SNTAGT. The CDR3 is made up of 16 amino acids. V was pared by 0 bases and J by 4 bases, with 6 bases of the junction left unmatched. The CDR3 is CASSDSGGAGPDTQYF. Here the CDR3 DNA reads TGTGCCAGCAGTGACTCCGGGGGGGCCGGCCCAGATACGCAGTATTTT.

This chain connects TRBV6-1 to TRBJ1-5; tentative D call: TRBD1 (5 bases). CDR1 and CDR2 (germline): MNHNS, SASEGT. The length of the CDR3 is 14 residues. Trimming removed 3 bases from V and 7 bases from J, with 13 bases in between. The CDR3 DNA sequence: TGTGCCAGCAGTGAGGTCCAGGGTGGCCAGCCCCAGCATTTT. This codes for CASSEVQGGQPQHF.

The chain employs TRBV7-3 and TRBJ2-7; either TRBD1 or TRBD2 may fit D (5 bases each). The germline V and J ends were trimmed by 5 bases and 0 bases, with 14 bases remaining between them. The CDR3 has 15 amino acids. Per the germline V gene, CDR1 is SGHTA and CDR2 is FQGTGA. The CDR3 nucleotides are TGTGCCAGCAGCGCTAGGGCAGGGAGCTCCTACGAGCAGTACTTC. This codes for CASSARAGSSYEQYF.

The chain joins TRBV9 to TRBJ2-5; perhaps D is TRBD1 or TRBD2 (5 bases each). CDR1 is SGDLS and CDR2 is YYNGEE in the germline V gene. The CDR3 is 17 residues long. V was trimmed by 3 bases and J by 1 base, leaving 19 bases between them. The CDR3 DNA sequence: TGTGCCAGCAGCGCTTCTTGGGGGACGCTACGCCAAGAGACCCAGTACTTC. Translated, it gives CASSASWGTLRQETQYF.

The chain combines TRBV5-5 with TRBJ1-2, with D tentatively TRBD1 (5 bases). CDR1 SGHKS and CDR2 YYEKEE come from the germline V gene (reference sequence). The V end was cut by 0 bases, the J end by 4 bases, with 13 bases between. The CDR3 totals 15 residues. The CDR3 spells CASSLVGTSPYGYTF. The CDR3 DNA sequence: TGTGCCAGCAGCTTGGTAGGGACCTCTCCCTATGGCTACACCTTC.